Listed here are 15 T cell receptor beta chains from one sample, sequenced in a study of cytomegalovirus exposure and HLA in healthy donors. The data were produced by immunoSEQ multiplex PCR, yet TCRdb's version contains in-frame clones alone and is incomplete. The sample includes some 90,000 clones, around 96% of them seen just once. The sequencing sample was made of PBMCs. These receptors were taken from a man between 18 and 29 years old in good health and CMV-seronegative.

V and J are TRBV12-2 and TRBJ2-7; the table gives TRBD2 as D, unverified against the DNA. TRBV12-2 counts as a pseudogene. This CDR3 has 15 residues. CDR3 sequence (DNA): TGTGCAAGTCGCTTAGCGCGTCTAGCGGACTACGAGCAGTACGTC. It specifies CASRLARLADYEQYV.

The chain carries TRBV27 and TRBJ1-5; no definite D call. This CDR3 has 16 amino acids. Germline-derived CDR1 and CDR2 are MNHEY and SMNVEV (reference sequence). Trimming removed 5 bases at V and 6 bases at J, with 20 bases between. For the CDR3, the DNA is TGTGCCAGCAGTCCGGCGATCATCTTGGGAGGTCAGCCCCAGCATTTT. Translation gives CASSPAIILGGQPQHF.

To note about this clone: This same CDR3 is encoded by further DNA sequences in the sample. The genes are TRBV27 and TRBJ2-7; the D gene is possibly TRBD2 (5 bases). V was shortened by 3 bases and J by 1 base, with 7 bases between the two germline ends. Per germline, CDR1 MNHEY and CDR2 SMNVEV (reference sequence). The CDR3 spans 13 residues. CDR3: CASSLSGSYEQYF. The DNA of the CDR3 is TGTGCCAGCAGTTTGTCGGGGTCCTACGAGCAGTACTTC.

The rearrangement links TRBV19 to TRBJ2-1; D gene unclear. The CDR3 is 13 amino acids. CDR1 is LNHDA, CDR2 SQIVND, per germline (reference sequence). Trimming pared 8 bases from V and 2 bases from J, leaving 10 bases between. The CDR3 sequence: CASGDAAYNEQFF. DNA of the CDR3: TGTGCCAGTGGAGACGCCGCCTACAATGAGCAGTTCTTC.

The chain employs TRBV28 and TRBJ2-7, with TRBD1 matching 9 bases. V gave up 6 bases and J gave up 5 bases; unmatched junction bases: 17. The germline gives CDR1 MDHEN, CDR2 SYDVKM. The CDR3 runs to 17 residues. The DNA of the CDR3 is TGTGCCAGCAGACTTCCTGATACCGGGACAGGGCATAACGAGCAGTACTTC. This translates into CASRLPDTGTGHNEQYF.

This clone appeared a single time. This rearrangement joins TRBV9 to TRBJ2-7; 14 bases line up with TRBD2. Germline values: CDR1 SGDLS, CDR2 YYNGEE. The CDR3 has 14 amino acids. Trimming took 3 bases from V and 6 from J; bases not matched to a gene: 2. CDR3 sequence (DNA): TGTGCCAGCAGCGCGGGACTAGCGGGGGCCGAGCAGTACTTC. Translating it yields CASSAGLAGAEQYF.

The chain recombines TRBV27 with TRBJ2-1; D might be TRBD1 (7 bases). Germline V gives CDR1 MNHEY, CDR2 SMNVEV (reference sequence). The CDR3 consists of 16 residues. V dropped 1 base and J dropped 0 bases, with 10 bases sitting between them. CDR3 sequence reads: CASSLWGDSSYNEQFF. The DNA for the CDR3 is TGTGCCAGCAGTTTATGGGGGGACAGCTCCTACAATGAGCAGTTCTTC.

This chain joins TRBV10-3 and TRBJ1-5, with unresolved D. Between the trimmed V and J ends, which lost 0 bases and 6 bases, there was a span of 12 bases. This CDR3 spans 15 amino acids. Per germline, CDR1 ENHRY and CDR2 SYGVKD. The CDR3 sequence is CAISESTGDGQPQHF. The CDR3 nucleotides are TGTGCCATCAGTGAGTCGACCGGAGACGGTCAGCCCCAGCATTTT.

V is TRBV9 and J is TRBJ1-6, with a weak D call TRBD1 (5 bases). The germline V gene encodes CDR1 SGDLS and CDR2 YYNGEE. This CDR3 has 15 amino acids. V was clipped by 3 bases and J by 7 bases, with 14 bases between them. The CDR3 sequence is CASSASGGRNSPLHF. CDR3 nucleotide sequence: TGTGCCAGCAGCGCCTCCGGGGGACGAAATTCACCCCTCCACTTT.

The CDR3: CASTLAPGQSDDGYTF. CDR3 bases: TGTGCCAGCACCCTAGCCCCGGGACAGAGCGATGATGGCTACACCTTC. The chain is built from TRBV7-2 and TRBJ1-2, with 7 bases identical to TRBD1. With V trimmed by 7 bases and J by 6 bases, 17 bases remained unmatched. Germline V gives CDR1 SGHTA, CDR2 FQGNSA. CDR3 length: 16 amino acids.

The rearrangement uses TRBV28 and TRBJ2-1, with D uncertain. CDR1 is MDHEN, CDR2 SYDVKM, per germline. The CDR3 spans 13 residues. V gave up 2 bases and J gave up 8 bases, with 10 bases separating them. CDR3 nucleotides: TGTGCCAGCAGTTTAGGGTCGCGGTATGAGCAGTTCTTC. Translating gives CASSLGSRYEQFF. Looking up the rest from reference TRBV28 and TRBJ2-1 gives the full variable domain: DVKVTQSSRYLVKRTGEKVFLECVQDMDHENMFWYRQDPGLGLRLIYFSYDVKMKEKGDIPEGYSVSREKKERFSLILESASTNQTSMYLCASSLGSRYEQFFGPGTRLTVL.

This clone was picked up one time. The chain joins TRBV5-6 to TRBJ1-1; D unresolved. Germline values: CDR1 SGHDT, CDR2 YYEEEE. V dropped 3 bases and J dropped 1 base, with 10 bases sitting between them. The CDR3 length is 14 residues. The CDR3 DNA sequence: TGTGCCAGCAGCTCGGTGGGGAGGAACACTGAAGCTTTCTTT. It codes for CASSSVGRNTEAFF.

The chain couples TRBV29-1 to TRBJ2-1; 9 bases are shared with TRBD2. The J segment lost 5 bases and the V segment lost 7 bases, leaving 9 bases of the junction unmatched. The germline V gene encodes CDR1 SQVTM and CDR2 ANQGSEA. The CDR3 has 14 amino acids. CDR3 protein: CSGSTSGSNNEQFF. CDR3 coding DNA: TGCAGCGGATCCACTAGCGGGTCGAACAATGAGCAGTTCTTC.

J is TRBJ2-2 and V is TRBV11-3; no reliable D call. Germline values: CDR1 SGHNT, CDR2 YENEEA. Trimming left V 1 base short and J 4 bases short, with 16 bases between. The CDR3 sequence is 17 residues long. The chain's CDR3 is CASSLVLSGGSTGELFF. CDR3 nucleotide sequence: TGTGCCAGCAGCTTAGTATTGAGTGGTGGTAGCACCGGGGAGCTGTTTTTT.

The chain combines TRBV9 with TRBJ2-7; TRBD2 aligns across 7 bases. The trim removed 3 bases at V and 2 bases at J, leaving 5 bases unmatched. The CDR3 totals 14 residues. Germline V gene sequence: CDR1 SGDLS, CDR2 YYNGEE. The CDR3 spells CASSAPSGTYEQYF. CDR3 sequence (DNA): TGTGCCAGCAGCGCCCCCAGCGGGACCTACGAGCAGTACTTC. Together with reference TRBV9 and TRBJ2-7, the CDR3 gives the full variable domain: DSGVTQTPKHLITATGQRVTLRCSPRSGDLSVYWYQQSLDQGLQFLIQYYNGEERAKGNILERFSAQQFPDLHSELNLSSLELGDSALYFCASSAPSGTYEQYFGPGTRLTVT.